The 18 T cell receptor beta chains listed next were all sequenced from one sample in a study of blood T cells in healthy people across ages (dated by TCRdb to between 2015 and 2017). Libraries were prepared through 5' RACE. For sequencing, an Illumina HiSeq 2500 was employed. A second roughly 6 to 12 cycle PCR used a sample-barcoded 5' primer and a J-beta primer mix. The public reads were run again by TCRdb, first through fastp at Q25 and then through MiXCR, and only productive beta chains were kept. Rows are combined by CDR3 protein, so each entry shows the most common genes and DNA. The sample contains about 730,000 distinct CDR3 sequences, approximately 43% of them found a single time. The top ten hold 20% to 25% of the sample. The sample comprised blood. These TCRs come from a woman aged 60 to 75 in good health.

The chain couples TRBV20-1 to TRBJ1-4, with TRBD1 identical over 7 bases. CDR1 DFQATT and CDR2 SNEGSKA come from the germline V gene (reference sequence). The CDR3 is 14 residues long. After removal of 6 bases from V and 5 bases from J, the junction contained 9 bases not matched to a gene. CDR3 coding DNA: TGCAGTGCGAGTGGGACAGAACTCAATGAAAAACTGTTTTTT. Translating it yields CSASGTELNEKLFF.

The rearrangement links TRBV7-6 to TRBJ2-4; D is unresolved. The closer fit of TRBJ2-7 to the DNA end suggests the J call may be wrong. Germline V CDR1 and CDR2: SGHVS, FNYEAQ. The CDR3 spans 17 residues. The CDR3 DNA follows: TGTGCCAGCAGCTTATCAGTGCCCACGGGTAGTAAATACGAGCAGTACTTC. Amino acids: CASSLSVPTGSKYEQYF.

The sample holds many counts of this clonotype. This rearrangement joins TRBV12-3 or TRBV12-4 to TRBJ2-7, with D perhaps matching TRBD1 (5 bases). This CDR3 region has 14 residues. V lost 2 bases and J 5 bases, leaving 13 bases between the germline ends. The CDR3 loop reads CASSLTPGIDEQYF. CDR3 bases: TGTGCCAGCAGTTTAACCCCAGGGATCGACGAGCAGTACTTC.

This clonotype has ten or more counts. The V and J genes are TRBV7-2 and TRBJ1-2, with D hard to call. The CDR3 spans 14 residues. Trimming took 1 base from V and 5 from J, leaving 11 bases between them. Germline values: CDR1 SGHTA, CDR2 FQGNSA. The CDR3 coding sequence is TGTGCCAGCAGCTTAGGGAGCAGCTTTTATGGCTACACCTTC. It translates to CASSLGSSFYGYTF.

This clonotype has a handful of counts. The V call is TRBV3-1, the J call TRBJ2-3, with 7 bases identical to TRBD1. The junction had 15 bases not matched to a gene; V was cut back by 2 bases and J by 4 bases. Germline CDR1 is LGHDT and CDR2 is YNNKEL (reference sequence). This CDR3 contains 18 residues. CDR3 protein: CASSQRTGRKHAADTQYF. The DNA for the CDR3 is TGTGCCAGCAGCCAAAGGACAGGACGCAAGCATGCGGCAGATACGCAGTATTTT.

The genes are TRBV4-1 and TRBJ2-1, with unresolved D. The ends were cut back, 1 base at V and 10 bases at J, with 5 bases in the middle. The CDR3 sequence is 11 residues long. Germline values: CDR1 MGHRA, CDR2 YSYEKL. CDR3 region: CASSQVEEQFF. CDR3 bases: TGCGCCAGCAGCCAAGTTGAGGAGCAGTTCTTC.

V usage is TRBV28 and J usage is TRBJ1-5; possible D gene TRBD1, 5 bases. Germline CDR1 is MDHEN and CDR2 is SYDVKM. The length of the CDR3 is 17 residues. Trimming shortened V by 5 bases and J by 0 bases, and 17 bases separated the two germline ends. This CDR3 reads CASSALRSGGSNQPQHF. CDR3 DNA sequence: TGTGCCAGCAGTGCGTTAAGGTCGGGGGGTAGCAATCAGCCCCAGCATTTT.

This clonotype was recorded at least ten times. The gene calls are TRBV7-2 and TRBJ1-1; the match to TRBD1 covers 9 bases. J was trimmed by 5 bases and V by 4 bases; bases with no gene match: 5. The length of the CDR3 is 14 residues. In germline, CDR1 is SGHTA, CDR2 FQGNSA. The CDR3 loop reads CASSWKTGGTEAFF. Written as DNA, the CDR3 is TGTGCCAGCAGCTGGAAGACAGGGGGAACTGAAGCTTTCTTT.

Concerning this clonotype itself: This may be a read error, as it is one base from a much larger clone. The chain joins TRBV11-1 to TRBJ1-1, with 8 bases lining up with TRBD1. V lost 5 bases and J lost 5; bases outside the gene matches: 7. Germline loops: CDR1 SGHAT, CDR2 FQDESV (reference sequence). The CDR3 has 14 residues. This CDR3 reads CASSVDRGRTEAFF. Written as DNA, the CDR3 is TGTGCCAGCAGCGTTGACAGGGGAAGGACTGAAGCTTTCTTT.

J is TRBJ2-1 and V is TRBV6-1; D possibly uses TRBD1 or TRBD2 (5 bases each). Between the trimmed V and J ends, which lost 6 bases and 8 bases, there was a span of 17 bases. CDR3 length equals 14 residues. CDR1 and CDR2 (germline): MNHNS, SASEGT. The CDR3 is CASSRDPQPDEQFF. CDR3 bases: TGTGCCAGCAGCAGGGACCCCCAGCCGGATGAGCAGTTCTTC.

This sequence joins TRBV6-2 or TRBV6-3 and TRBJ2-2; 15 bases agree with TRBD2. This CDR3 comprises 19 residues. Unmatched junction bases numbered 9, after V lost 4 bases and J lost 3 bases. Germline V gene data show CDR1 as MNHEY and CDR2 as SVGEGT. Written as DNA, the CDR3 is TGTGCCAGCAGTTTCCGGACTAGCGGGAGGGCCTCGGACACCGGGGAGCTGTTTTTT. Its protein is CASSFRTSGRASDTGELFF.

This clonotype occurred a few times. The chain recombines TRBV5-1 with TRBJ2-5; maybe TRBD2 (6 bases). V lost 0 bases and J lost 5, with 11 bases in between. Germline V gives CDR1 SGHRS, CDR2 YFSETQ. This CDR3 is 14 amino acids long. The CDR3 DNA is TGCGCCAGCAGCTTGGTAGGCGGGGAGGAGACCCAGTACTTC. Amino acids: CASSLVGGEETQYF.

This clonotype was observed a handful of times. The chain joins TRBV7-2 to TRBJ2-1; TRBD2 matches 8 bases. The CDR3 extends over 15 amino acids. Per the germline V gene, CDR1 is SGHTA and CDR2 is FQGNSA. Germline trimming cut 6 bases from V and 0 bases from J; bases unmatched to any gene: 4. The CDR3 sequence is CASRGSGSSYNEQFF. Written as DNA, the CDR3 is TGTGCCAGCAGAGGAAGCGGGAGCTCCTACAATGAGCAGTTCTTC.

This clonotype was observed at least ten times. The V gene is TRBV24-1, the J gene TRBJ2-1; 11 bases are shared with TRBD2. The CDR3 totals 14 residues. V lost 6 bases, J lost 7 bases, and 4 bases stayed unmatched. CDR1 and CDR2 (germline): KGHDR, SFDVKD. CDR3 region: CATSTSGSGNEQFF. CDR3 in DNA: TGTGCCACCAGTACTAGCGGGAGTGGGAATGAGCAGTTCTTC.

As DNA, the CDR3 is TGCAGTGCTCGTAGGGACAACAATGAGCAGTTCTTC. Its translation: CSARRDNNEQFF. This chain connects TRBV20-1 to TRBJ2-1, with D perhaps matching TRBD1 (6 bases). This CDR3 region has 12 residues. Germline values: CDR1 DFQATT, CDR2 SNEGSKA (reference sequence). V was trimmed by 5 bases and J by 5 bases, leaving 10 bases between them.

The sample holds a few counts of this clonotype. The chain couples TRBV12-3 or TRBV12-4 to TRBJ2-7, with 7 bases lining up with TRBD2. The V and J ends lost 5 bases and 4 bases, in that order; junction bases with no gene match: 2. This CDR3 has 12 amino acids. The CDR3: CASSRAGYEQYF. The CDR3 DNA follows: TGTGCCAGCAGTCGAGCGGGGTACGAGCAGTACTTC.

The chain combines TRBV7-3 with TRBJ2-1, with 7 bases lining up with TRBD2. The CDR3 loop spans 15 amino acids. After removal of 5 bases from V and 2 bases from J, the junction contained 6 bases not matched to a gene. Looked up from germline, CDR1 is SGHTA and CDR2 is FQGTGA. The CDR3 spells CASSISGAPYNEQFF. The CDR3 nucleotides read TGTGCCAGCAGCATAAGCGGGGCCCCCTACAATGAGCAGTTCTTC.

This chain connects TRBV7-6 to TRBJ2-7; D possibly matches TRBD1 or TRBD2 (5 bases each). The DNA end is more similar to TRBJ2-5, so the J call may be wrong. Germline-derived CDR1 and CDR2 are SGHVS and FNYEAQ. CDR3 length: 13 amino acids. The CDR3 reads CASSVGAGRTQYF. CDR3 sequence (DNA): TGTGCCAGCAGCGTAGGGGCAGGGAGGACCCAGTACTTC.